Below, 21 T cell receptor beta chains from the same sample are listed, as sequenced in a study of blood T cells in healthy people across ages (dated by TCRdb to about 2015). Library method: 5' RACE. Sequencing instrument: Illumina HiSeq 2500. A second 7 to 11 cycle PCR used a sample-barcoded 5' primer and a J-beta primer mix. TCRdb reanalyzed the raw reads on its own, using fastp at Q25 for trimming and MiXCR for clone calling, and kept in-frame beta chains. Under each unique CDR3 protein, matching rows form one entry showing the most common genes and DNA. The sample includes about 640,000 distinct CDR3 sequences, with about 53% observed a single time. The ten largest account for more than 35% of the sample. The sequenced sample consisted of blood. All receptors come from a man aged 60 to 75 in good health.

This clonotype was seen a handful of times. This chain uses TRBV6-6 with TRBJ2-3, with D uncertain. Germline V gene data show CDR1 as MNHNY and CDR2 as SVGAGI (reference sequence). The CDR3 has 14 residues. V was trimmed by 2 bases and J by 2 bases, leaving 8 bases between them. CDR3 loop: CASSYGDNTDTQYF. In DNA, the CDR3 is TGTGCCAGCAGTTACGGAGACAACACAGATACGCAGTATTTT.

This clonotype came up a few times. V is TRBV6-2 or TRBV6-3 and J is TRBJ2-5; 7 bases agree with TRBD1. The CDR3 is made up of 15 amino acids. After removal of 6 bases from V and 1 base from J, the junction contained 8 bases not matched to a gene. Germline values: CDR1 MNHEY, CDR2 SVGEGT. The chain's CDR3 is CASSQHRGTQETQYF. Written as DNA, the CDR3 is TGTGCCAGCAGCCAACACAGGGGCACCCAAGAGACCCAGTACTTC.

This sequence joins TRBV28 and TRBJ2-5; TRBD1 aligns across 12 bases. V trimming: 5 bases; J trimming: 12 bases; junction bases outside the gene matches: 10. Germline V gene data show CDR1 as MDHEN and CDR2 as SYDVKM. CDR3 size: 14 residues. The CDR3 nucleotides read TGTGCCAGCAGTCCCTGGGGGACAGGGGGCCGTGAGTACTTC. It yields the protein CASSPWGTGGREYF.

Worth noting for this clonotype: At one boundary the junction diverges from the germline segment, which might be a read error. The V gene is TRBV19, the J gene TRBJ2-5; 11 nucleotides line up with TRBD2. The CDR3 loop spans 14 amino acids. Germline CDR1 and CDR2: LNHDA and SQIVND (reference sequence). CDR3 residues: CASGPGLAAETQYF. The DNA of the CDR3 is TGCGCCAGTGGACCGGGACTAGCGGCGGAGACCCAGTACTTC.

J is TRBJ1-1 and V is TRBV2; no clear D gene. CDR1 and CDR2 (germline): SNHLY, FYNNEI. This CDR3 contains 13 residues. V gave up 3 bases and J gave up 2 bases, with 7 bases separating them. The CDR3 bases are TGTGCCAGCAGTGACCAGCAAAACACTGAAGCTTTCTTT. This gives the protein CASSDQQNTEAFF.

The V and J genes are TRBV7-9 and TRBJ2-1, with D possibly being TRBD2 (5 bases). Germline loops: CDR1 SEHNR, CDR2 FQNEAQ (reference sequence). Trimming left V 4 bases short and J 3 bases short, with 13 bases between. This CDR3 spans 15 amino acids. Here the CDR3 DNA reads TGTGCCAGCAGCTCGGGAATCGTGGACTACAATGAGCAGTTCTTC. The encoded protein is CASSSGIVDYNEQFF.

The V gene is TRBV28, the J gene TRBJ1-2, with D perhaps TRBD1 (5 bases). There are 15 residues in the CDR3. V was shortened by 7 bases and J by 0 bases, with 15 bases between the two germline ends. Germline V gene sequence: CDR1 MDHEN, CDR2 SYDVKM. CDR3 region: CASTSGTDTNYGYTF. In DNA form, the CDR3 reads TGTGCCAGCACCTCGGGGACCGACACTAACTATGGCTACACCTTC.

This chain joins TRBV6-1 and TRBJ1-2; no clear D gene. This CDR3 spans 12 amino acids. The germline CDR1 and CDR2 sequences are MNHNS and SASEGT. With 7 bases removed from V and 0 bases from J, the gap between germline ends came to 6 bases. The CDR3 DNA is TGTGCCAGCACCAGAGCTAACTATGGCTACACCTTC. Its protein product is CASTRANYGYTF.

This clonotype came up many times. The chain has TRBV20-1 and TRBJ2-5; perhaps D is TRBD1 or TRBD2 (6 bases each). Trimming stripped 6 bases from V and 0 bases from J, with 14 bases between. Germline loops: CDR1 DFQATT, CDR2 SNEGSKA (reference sequence). This CDR3 is built from 14 residues. The CDR3 sequence: CSATGAGHQETQYF. In nucleotides, the CDR3 is TGCAGTGCCACGGGGGCGGGGCACCAAGAGACCCAGTACTTC.

The CDR3 nucleotides read TGCAGTGCTAGCGAGGGTACGCAGTATTTT. This sequence encodes CSASEGTQYF. The V call is TRBV20-1, the J call TRBJ2-3; maybe TRBD2 (5 bases). CDR3 length equals 10 residues. V was pared by 3 bases and J by 8 bases, with 6 bases between. Germline V gene data show CDR1 as DFQATT and CDR2 as SNEGSKA (reference sequence).

The chain employs TRBV9 and TRBJ2-7, with 9 bases identical to TRBD2. CDR3 size: 14 residues. Germline assignment: CDR1 SGDLS and CDR2 YYNGEE. V gave up 5 bases and J gave up 2 bases; unmatched junction bases: 5. The CDR3 DNA is TGTGCCAGCAGTCTAGCGGGGAAAACCTACGAGCAGTACTTC. Translation: CASSLAGKTYEQYF.

This chain links TRBV5-6 with TRBJ2-2; no firm D call. This CDR3 region has 12 residues. Germline CDR1 and CDR2: SGHDT and YYEEEE. Between the trimmed V and J ends, which lost 4 bases and 8 bases, there was a span of 9 bases. CDR3 protein: CASSPFRGELFF. The CDR3, as DNA: TGTGCCAGCAGCCCATTCCGAGGGGAGCTGTTTTTT. Variable domain in full (rest from reference TRBV5-6 and TRBJ2-2): DAGVTQSPTHLIKTRGQQVTLRCSPKSGHDTVSWYQQALGQGPQFIFQYYEEEERQRGNFPDRFSGHQFPNYSSELNVNALLLGDSALYLCASSPFRGELFFGEGSRLTVL.

The V gene is TRBV20-1, the J gene TRBJ2-7; 7 positions match TRBD2. Germline V CDR1 and CDR2: DFQATT, SNEGSKA (reference sequence). V lost 3 bases, J lost 6 bases, and 11 bases stayed unmatched. The CDR3 extends over 14 amino acids. The CDR3 coding sequence is TGCAGTGCTAGGTTAGGACTAGGCGCCTCCGAGCAGTACTTC. Encoded protein: CSARLGLGASEQYF.

The genes are TRBV20-1 and TRBJ2-5; TRBD2 agrees at 8 bases. Germline V lookup: CDR1 DFQATT, CDR2 SNEGSKA (reference sequence). V shed 6 bases, J shed 3 bases, and the junction held 6 bases outside the gene matches. The CDR3 is made up of 13 amino acids. The CDR3 spells CSAAGSGEETQYF. CDR3 DNA sequence: TGCAGTGCCGCGGGTAGCGGGGAAGAGACCCAGTACTTC.

The rearrangement uses TRBV12-3 or TRBV12-4 and TRBJ2-7; perhaps TRBD1 as D (5 bases). The V and J ends lost 2 bases and 6 bases respectively, with 11 bases between them. The CDR3 has 13 amino acids. The CDR3 protein is CASSLTAGFEQYF. The CDR3, as DNA: TGTGCCAGCAGTTTAACGGCAGGGTTCGAGCAGTACTTC.

The chain carries TRBV5-1 and TRBJ2-3; D gene unclear. Germline CDR1 SGHRS, CDR2 YFSETQ. This CDR3 is 14 amino acids long. The V end was cut by 0 bases, the J end by 4 bases, with 9 bases between. CDR3 DNA sequence: TGCGCCAGCAGCTTGGGGGTCTCGGCAGATACGCAGTATTTT. Amino acids: CASSLGVSADTQYF.

The chain uses TRBV10-3 and TRBJ1-4; D might be TRBD1 (6 bases). Germline lookup yields CDR1 ENHRY and CDR2 SYGVKD. The CDR3 sequence is 15 residues long. Trimming stripped 3 bases from V and 4 bases from J, with 12 bases between. The CDR3 loop reads CAISERQGINEKLFF. The CDR3 region has the DNA TGTGCCATCAGTGAAAGGCAGGGGATTAATGAAAAACTGTTTTTT.

This clonotype was seen a handful of times. The chain carries TRBV7-2 and TRBJ2-7; 7 bases match TRBD1. In germline, CDR1 is SGHTA, CDR2 FQGNSA. Germline trimming cut 1 base from V and 5 bases from J; bases unmatched to any gene: 2. The CDR3 covers 13 residues. The CDR3 loop reads CASSLDRGNEQYF. The CDR3 DNA reads TGTGCCAGCAGCTTAGACAGGGGTAACGAGCAGTACTTC.

This clonotype appeared a single time. The chain is built from TRBV20-1 and TRBJ2-5, with TRBD1 identical over 10 bases. The ends lost 3 bases at V and 5 bases at J; junction bases unmatched: 9. There are 15 residues in the CDR3. Per the germline V gene, CDR1 is DFQATT and CDR2 is SNEGSKA (reference sequence). The CDR3 sequence: CSARTIGQGDETQYF. The CDR3 region has the DNA TGCAGTGCTAGGACTATTGGACAGGGGGATGAGACCCAGTACTTC.

V is TRBV18 and J is TRBJ2-7; 9 bases fit TRBD2. Per the germline V gene, CDR1 is KGHSH and CDR2 is LQKENI. The CDR3 extends over 16 amino acids. After removal of 6 bases from V and 2 bases from J, the junction contained 11 bases not matched to a gene. The CDR3 loop is CASSPGLAGMTYEQYF. In nucleotides, the CDR3 is TGTGCCAGCTCGCCAGGGCTAGCGGGGATGACCTACGAGCAGTACTTC.

V usage is TRBV5-1 and J usage is TRBJ1-2; TRBD1 might be the D (6 bases). With 7 bases removed from V and 0 bases from J, the gap between germline ends came to 19 bases. Per the germline V gene, CDR1 is SGHRS and CDR2 is YFSETQ. This CDR3 is built from 16 residues. CDR3 residues: CASFGGTGTTNYGYTF. The DNA for the CDR3 is TGCGCCAGCTTTGGGGGCACAGGGACCACTAACTATGGCTACACCTTC.